The following is a T cell receptor beta chain sequence with its context. Its matching antigen is unknown. CDR3 size: 13 residues. The V gene's germline CDR1 is SGHAT and CDR2 FQDESV (reference sequence). Trimming cost V 5 bases and J 8 bases; bases outside gene matches: 8. The data are from a study of cytomegalovirus exposure and HLA in healthy donors. In the study overall: Assignment to the Caucasian-associated ancestry cluster applied to less than 85% of the approximately 420 genotyped donors.

Broader study findings: Per published reports, the classifier diagnosed cytomegalovirus status with high specificity and sensitivity. Presence/absence analyses rested on an assumption that sequencing depth was roughly uniform across donors.

The PCR contained 60 Vbeta and 13 Jbeta primers. Produced via immunoSEQ multiplex PCR; TCRdb's table is partial and in-frame only. There are some 110,000 clones in the sample; just under 70% occur only once, and 8.5% to 9.5% lies in the top ten. The chain links TRBV11-1 to TRBJ1-2, with 7 nucleotides matching TRBD1. Sequencing used PBMCs. The sequence was obtained from a man aged 30-40 years in good health and CMV-seropositive. The CDR3 spells CASSPQTGLGYTF. The CDR3 DNA reads as TGTGCCAGCAGCCCCCAGACAGGGTTGGGCTACACCTTC.